These 32 T cell receptor beta chains were all obtained from the same sample, sequenced in a study of cytomegalovirus exposure and HLA in healthy donors. PCR involved 60 Vbeta and 13 Jbeta primers. This table comes from immunoSEQ multiplex PCR, and its TCRdb copy is limited to in-frame clones, with some not included. The sample contains around 25,000 clones, just under 80% of which appear only once. Sequencing was done on a sample of PBMCs. These receptors all come from a male donor in good health and CMV-seronegative.

This clone was recorded a few times. This chain connects TRBV6-9 to TRBJ2-5; D is ambiguous. The V end lost 2 bases, the J end lost 4 bases, and 5 bases lay between the germline ends. The CDR3 runs 12 residues. Germline loops: CDR1 MNHGY, CDR2 SVAAGI. The CDR3 loop is CASSYRLETQYF. CDR3 nucleotides: TGTGCCAGCAGTTATCGGTTAGAGACCCAGTACTTC.

This sequence joins TRBV5-1 and TRBJ2-7, with TRBD1 matching over 10 bases. Per germline, CDR1 SGHRS and CDR2 YFSETQ. Trimming took 4 bases from V and 5 from J; bases not matched to a gene: 6. The CDR3 is 14 amino acids. The CDR3 DNA sequence: TGCGCCAGCAGCGCGGGACAGGGGCTGAACGAGCAGTACTTC. Translation gives CASSAGQGLNEQYF.

The chain recombines TRBV18 with TRBJ2-1; TRBD2 matches 7 bases. The CDR3 is 18 amino acids. Germline lookup yields CDR1 KGHSH and CDR2 LQKENI. Trimming cost V 6 bases and J 1 base; bases outside gene matches: 15. CDR3 sequence: CASSERGYPSTSYNEQFF. CDR3 coding DNA: TGTGCCAGCTCCGAGCGGGGCTACCCCTCAACGTCCTACAATGAGCAGTTCTTC.

To note about this clone: Compared with germline, one end of the junction differs, possibly owing to a read error. V and J are TRBV28 and TRBJ1-2, with a tentative D call TRBD1 (5 bases). Germline V gives CDR1 MDHEN, CDR2 SYDVKM. The length of the CDR3 is 14 residues. The CDR3 spells CASGSLEGRGGYPF. CDR3 coding DNA: TGTGCCAGCGGATCCCTGGAGGGGAGGGGTGGCTACCCCTTC.

This clone was counted between two and nine times. The genes are TRBV9 and TRBJ2-5; D is ambiguous. This CDR3 comprises 15 residues. Germline lookup yields CDR1 SGDLS and CDR2 YYNGEE. Trimming took 0 bases from V and 2 from J, leaving 11 bases between them. CDR3 region: CASSVGVGEQETQYF. The DNA for the CDR3 is TGTGCCAGCAGCGTAGGAGTCGGTGAACAAGAGACCCAGTACTTC.

V is TRBV6-5 and J is TRBJ2-7; tentatively, D is TRBD1 (7 bases). V lost 8 bases and J lost 5, with 16 bases in between. CDR3 size: 13 residues. From germline, CDR1 is MNHEY and CDR2 SVGAGI. CDR3 loop: CASFGGGQDEQYF. The CDR3 DNA is TGTGCCAGCTTCGGAGGGGGCCAAGACGAGCAGTACTTC.

This chain joins TRBV7-8 and TRBJ2-7, with 10 bases that match TRBD1. The CDR3 sequence is 13 residues long. Germline CDR1 and CDR2: SGHVS and FQNEAQ. J gave up 4 bases and V 11 bases, and 8 bases lay outside the gene matches. CDR3 amino acids: CASRDRGTYEQYF. The CDR3 nucleotides are TGTGCCTCACGGGACAGGGGTACGTACGAGCAGTACTTC.

The chain uses TRBV7-8 and TRBJ2-5; no clear D gene. The DNA matches TRBJ2-7 better at its end, which makes the J call doubtful. The CDR3 consists of 15 residues. CDR1 and CDR2 (germline): SGHVS, FQNEAQ. Here the CDR3 DNA reads TGTGCCAGCAGCTTAGGAGGTTCGTACGGTACCGAGCAGTACTTC. Amino acid sequence: CASSLGGSYGTEQYF.

The chain has TRBV4-3 and TRBJ1-6, with D possibly matching TRBD1 (5 bases). Germline CDR1 reads LGHNA; CDR2 reads YSLEER. Trimming stripped 5 bases from V and 8 bases from J, with 22 bases between. The CDR3 covers 17 residues. The CDR3 loop is CASSYNVGTTGYSPLHF. The DNA of the CDR3 is TGCGCCAGCAGCTACAATGTTGGCACAACAGGTTATTCACCCCTCCACTTT.

The chain has TRBV9 and TRBJ2-3; TRBD2 matches 10 bases. CDR3 length: 16 amino acids. With 3 bases clipped from V and 2 bases from J, the junction kept 6 bases outside the gene matches. Germline CDR1 reads SGDLS; CDR2 reads YYNGEE. CDR3 sequence: CASSALAGGPTDTQYF. CDR3 sequence (DNA): TGTGCCAGCAGCGCTTTAGCGGGGGGCCCCACAGATACGCAGTATTTT.

The V gene is TRBV6-5, the J gene TRBJ1-5, with TRBD1 matching over 9 bases. This CDR3 is 15 amino acids long. Germline loops: CDR1 MNHEY, CDR2 SVGAGI. After removal of 6 bases from V and 3 bases from J, the junction contained 6 bases not matched to a gene. The CDR3 DNA sequence: TGTGCCAGCAGCCCCGGGACAGGGCACAATCAGCCCCAGCATTTT. Translating it yields CASSPGTGHNQPQHF.

V usage is TRBV2 and J usage is TRBJ1-4; a possible D gene is TRBD1 (6 bases). The CDR3 has 14 amino acids. The V end was cut by 5 bases, the J end by 5 bases, with 12 bases between. Looked up from germline, CDR1 is SNHLY and CDR2 is FYNNEI. CDR3 nucleotide sequence: TGTGCCAGCAGTTACCGACAGGAAAATGAAAAACTGTTTTTT. As protein: CASSYRQENEKLFF.

The chain joins TRBV16 to TRBJ2-5; D might be TRBD2 (6 bases). Germline assignment: CDR1 KGHSY and CDR2 FQNENV. The V end was cut by 0 bases, the J end by 5 bases, with 13 bases between. The CDR3 has 15 amino acids. The CDR3 here is CASSQSGLGAETQYF. In nucleotides, the CDR3 is TGTGCCAGCAGCCAATCGGGACTCGGGGCGGAGACCCAGTACTTC.

The chain is built from TRBV5-1 and TRBJ2-7; TRBD2 aligns across 12 bases. The CDR3 sequence is 16 residues long. V was pared by 0 bases and J by 3 bases, with 4 bases of the junction left unmatched. Germline lookup yields CDR1 SGHRS and CDR2 YFSETQ. In DNA, the CDR3 is TGCGCCAGCAGCTTGGGTCTAGCGGGAGGGATCTACGAGCAGTACTTC. It specifies CASSLGLAGGIYEQYF.

The gene calls are TRBV29-1 and TRBJ1-1; tentatively, D is TRBD1 (5 bases). V was trimmed by 4 bases and J by 0 bases, leaving 12 bases between them. Germline V gene sequence: CDR1 SQVTM, CDR2 ANQGSEA. The CDR3 sequence is 14 residues long. CDR3 sequence: CSVGLRTMNTEAFF. The CDR3 DNA sequence: TGCAGCGTTGGGCTCAGGACAATGAACACTGAAGCTTTCTTT.

This clone was counted a few times. This chain connects TRBV5-1 to TRBJ2-7; D not certain. This CDR3 spans 14 amino acids. Trimming pared 0 bases from V and 6 bases from J, leaving 13 bases between. Germline V lookup: CDR1 SGHRS, CDR2 YFSETQ. CDR3 sequence reads: CASSLGSLTPEQYF. CDR3 bases: TGCGCCAGCAGCTTGGGCTCCTTAACTCCCGAGCAGTACTTC.

The genes are TRBV7-9 and TRBJ1-1; tentative D call: TRBD1 (6 bases). The CDR3 has 13 amino acids. CDR1 and CDR2 from the germline V gene are SEHNR and FQNEAQ (reference sequence). The V and J ends lost 5 bases and 1 base respectively, with 8 bases between them. The CDR3 DNA reads TGTGCCAGCAGCCAGACAGGGAACACTGAAGCTTTCTTT. Encoded protein: CASSQTGNTEAFF. Variable domain in full (rest from reference TRBV7-9 and TRBJ1-1): DTGVSQNPRHKITKRGQNVTFRCDPISEHNRLYWYRQTLGQGPEFLTYFQNEAQLEKSRLLSDRFSAERPKGSFSTLEIQRTEQGDSAMYLCASSQTGNTEAFFGQGTRLTVV.

Points on this clone: One end of the junction is discordant with germline, which a read error may explain. As DNA, the CDR3 is TGTGCTAGCAGCTTAGAGGTGCAATCGGGTACGCAGTATTTT. It is translated as CASSLEVQSGTQYF. This rearrangement joins TRBV7-7 to TRBJ2-3; D gene unclear. CDR3 length: 14 residues. CDR1 and CDR2 (germline): SSHAT, FNYEAQ (reference sequence).

The chain is built from TRBV7-9 and TRBJ2-1; D may be TRBD2 (7 bases). Looked up from germline, CDR1 is SEHNR and CDR2 is FQNEAQ (reference sequence). The CDR3 sequence is 16 residues long. Trimming took off 5 bases at V and 7 bases at J, with 21 bases between the two ends. CDR3 amino acids: CASSAGAGRYFNEQFF. As DNA, the CDR3 is TGTGCCAGCAGCGCGGGGGCCGGGAGGTACTTTAATGAGCAGTTCTTC.

This rearrangement joins TRBV29-1 to TRBJ1-1; no reliable D call. The V and J ends lost 2 bases and 1 base respectively, with 5 bases between them. The CDR3 loop spans 12 amino acids. Germline V gene data show CDR1 as SQVTM and CDR2 as ANQGSEA. The CDR3 bases are TGCAGCGTTGAACGGGGGAACACTGAAGCTTTCTTT. Translation: CSVERGNTEAFF.

In its sample, this clone was seen a few times. V and J are TRBV6-5 and TRBJ2-7; 12 bases align to TRBD2. The CDR3 runs to 15 residues. Germline loops: CDR1 MNHEY, CDR2 SVGAGI. The trim removed 0 bases at V and 5 bases at J, leaving 2 bases unmatched. The CDR3 here is CASSYSTSGSHEQYF. In nucleotides, the CDR3 is TGTGCCAGCAGTTACTCGACTAGCGGGAGCCACGAGCAGTACTTC.

This chain uses TRBV4-3 with TRBJ2-7, with 7 bases identical to TRBD2. Trimming at V came to 0 bases and at J to 3 bases, leaving 5 bases not matched to a gene. Germline CDR1 LGHNA, CDR2 YSLEER. The CDR3 consists of 15 residues. CDR3 protein: CASSQDASGIYEQYF. In DNA form, the CDR3 reads TGCGCCAGCAGCCAAGACGCTAGCGGAATCTACGAGCAGTACTTC.

The V gene is TRBV5-1, the J gene TRBJ1-5, with TRBD1 as a possible D gene (5 bases). V shed 4 bases and J shed 6 bases, with 17 bases lying between them. CDR1 and CDR2 from the germline V gene are SGHRS and YFSETQ. CDR3 length: 15 amino acids. The CDR3 loop reads CASSPGEGPGQPQHF. The DNA for the CDR3 is TGCGCCAGCAGCCCGGGAGAGGGGCCCGGTCAGCCCCAGCATTTT.

The chain is built from TRBV4-3 and TRBJ2-7; 9 bases match TRBD1. Looked up from germline, CDR1 is LGHNA and CDR2 is YSLEER. V shed 6 bases, J shed 6 bases, and the junction held 12 bases outside the gene matches. This CDR3 region has 15 residues. The CDR3: CASRRDRAASGEQYF. The CDR3 DNA is TGCGCCAGCAGGAGGGACAGGGCGGCATCAGGCGAGCAGTACTTC.

The V call is TRBV9, the J call TRBJ2-7; TRBD1 agrees at 10 bases. The CDR3 totals 17 residues. CDR1 and CDR2 (germline): SGDLS, YYNGEE. J lost 0 bases, V lost 0 bases, and 6 bases had no gene match. CDR3 protein: CASSVVGTGVSSYEQYF. The CDR3 nucleotides are TGTGCCAGCAGCGTAGTGGGGACAGGGGTTAGCTCCTACGAGCAGTACTTC.

This clone was counted between two and nine times. CDR3: CASSQETSGRAHEQYF. In DNA form, the CDR3 reads TGTGCCAGCAGCCAAGAGACTAGCGGGAGGGCCCACGAGCAGTACTTC. V usage is TRBV4-2 and J usage is TRBJ2-7; TRBD2 matches at 14 bases. This CDR3 has 16 residues. V was pared by 0 bases and J by 5 bases, with 3 bases of the junction left unmatched. The germline V gene encodes CDR1 LGHNA and CDR2 YNFKEQ.

The rearrangement uses TRBV27 and TRBJ2-1; 10 positions match TRBD2. The CDR3 extends over 16 amino acids. Trimming at V came to 6 bases and at J to 7 bases, leaving 12 bases not matched to a gene. The germline V gene encodes CDR1 MNHEY and CDR2 SMNVEV (reference sequence). CDR3 in DNA: TGTGCCAGCAGCCGCCAGCGGGAGGGTATAGGAAATGAGCAGTTCTTC. Protein: CASSRQREGIGNEQFF.

The chain combines TRBV28 with TRBJ2-3, with a weak D call TRBD2 (7 bases). Germline values: CDR1 MDHEN, CDR2 SYDVKM. This CDR3 spans 18 amino acids. V lost 6 bases, J lost 4 bases, and 26 bases lay in between. Here the CDR3 DNA reads TGTGCCAGCAGCTTACCCCCGGGGGGTGGGGGGCTGGCAGATACGCAGTATTTT. It encodes CASSLPPGGGGLADTQYF.

The chain combines TRBV7-3 with TRBJ2-1; 9 nucleotides line up with TRBD2. V trimming: 0 bases; J trimming: 0 bases; junction bases outside the gene matches: 6. Looked up from germline, CDR1 is SGHTA and CDR2 is FQGTGA. There are 18 residues in the CDR3. As DNA, the CDR3 is TGTGCCAGCAGCTTAACGTTGGCGGGGGGGTCCTCCTACAATGAGCAGTTCTTC. It translates to CASSLTLAGGSSYNEQFF. The complete variable domain, with remaining parts taken from reference TRBV7-3 and TRBJ2-1, reads GAGVSQTPSNKVTEKGKYVELRCDPISGHTALYWYRQSLGQGPEFLIYFQGTGAADDSGLPNDRFFAVRPEGSVSTLKIQRTERGDSAVYLCASSLTLAGGSSYNEQFFGPGTRLTVL.

V is TRBV19 and J is TRBJ1-1; a possible D gene is TRBD1 (6 bases). V gave up 4 bases and J gave up 0 bases, with 15 bases separating them. The CDR3 runs to 16 residues. CDR1 LNHDA and CDR2 SQIVND come from the germline V gene (reference sequence). This CDR3 is CASSKGVDIMNTEAFF. CDR3 coding DNA: TGTGCCAGTAGTAAGGGGGTCGACATAATGAACACTGAAGCTTTCTTT.

The V call is TRBV19, the J call TRBJ1-1; 8 bases agree with TRBD1. This CDR3 comprises 15 residues. V trimming: 1 base; J trimming: 5 bases; junction bases outside the gene matches: 6. CDR1 and CDR2 from the germline V gene are LNHDA and SQIVND (reference sequence). The CDR3, as DNA: TGTGCCAGTAGTATAGCTGGACAGGGAGGGACTGAAGCTTTCTTT. Translation gives CASSIAGQGGTEAFF. Complete variable domain (other parts from reference TRBV19 and TRBJ1-1): DGGITQSPKYLFRKEGQNVTLSCEQNLNHDAMYWYRQDPGQGLRLIYYSQIVNDFQKGDIAEGYSVSREKKESFPLTVTSAQKNPTAFYLCASSIAGQGGTEAFFGQGTRLTVV.

This sequence joins TRBV11-2 and TRBJ2-7, with 7 bases matching TRBD2. The V gene's germline CDR1 is SGHAT and CDR2 FQNNGV. The CDR3 runs to 13 residues. V lost 6 bases and J lost 2; bases outside the gene matches: 4. The CDR3 region is CASSSGLTYEQYF. As DNA, the CDR3 is TGTGCCAGCAGTAGCGGGCTCACCTACGAGCAGTACTTC.